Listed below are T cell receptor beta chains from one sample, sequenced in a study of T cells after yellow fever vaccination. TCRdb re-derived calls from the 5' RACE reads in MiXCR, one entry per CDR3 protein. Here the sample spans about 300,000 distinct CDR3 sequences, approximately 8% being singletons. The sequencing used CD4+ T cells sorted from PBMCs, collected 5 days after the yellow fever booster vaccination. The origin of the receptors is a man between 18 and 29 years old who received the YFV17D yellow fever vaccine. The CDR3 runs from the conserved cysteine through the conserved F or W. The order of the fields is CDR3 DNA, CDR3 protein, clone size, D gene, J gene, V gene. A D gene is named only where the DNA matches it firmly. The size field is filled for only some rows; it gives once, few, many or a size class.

DNA: TGCAGCGTCCGACAGGGGGAAGGTGGCTACACCTTC
CDR3: CSVRQGEGGYTF
size: NA
D: TRBD1
J: TRBJ1-2
V: TRBV29-1

DNA: TGTGCCAGCAGCTTAGACGGGGGGACGATCGGGGAGCTGTTTTTT
CDR3: CASSLDGGTIGELFF
size: NA
D: TRBD2
J: TRBJ2-2
V: TRBV11-3

DNA: TGTGCCAGCAGTCACACACTCAGGAATTCACCCCTCCACTTT
CDR3: CASSHTLRNSPLHF
size: NA
D: NA
J: TRBJ1-6
V: TRBV6-6

DNA: TGTGCCAGCAGTCAGGACCCCATCTATACTGAAGCTTTCTTT
CDR3: CASSQDPIYTEAFF
size: NA
D: NA
J: TRBJ1-1
V: TRBV28

DNA: TGTGCCAGCAGCCAAGAGTCCGGGCCAGTCCCTCATGGCTACACCTTC
CDR3: CASSQESGPVPHGYTF
size: NA
D: NA
J: TRBJ1-2
V: TRBV4-2

DNA: TGTGCCAGCAGCTTAGCGGCAGGGGGAAACACCATATATTTT
CDR3: CASSLAAGGNTIYF
size: few
D: NA
J: TRBJ1-3
V: TRBV7-8

DNA: TGTGCCAGCAGTGTACGGGGGGGCCAGTCCAATGAGCAGTTCTTC
CDR3: CASSVRGGQSNEQFF
size: NA
D: TRBD2
J: TRBJ2-1
V: TRBV2

DNA: TGTGCCTGGAGTGTAATCTTCGGTGGAGGCAAACTGCAAGAGACCCAGTACTTC
CDR3: CAWSVIFGGGKLQETQYF
size: NA
D: NA
J: TRBJ2-5
V: TRBV30

DNA: TGTGCCAGCAGCCTCGATGAGAACACTGAAGCTTTCTTT
CDR3: CASSLDENTEAFF
size: many
D: NA
J: TRBJ1-1
V: TRBV7-3

DNA: TGTGCCAGCAGCTTCAGCTTCGCCACAGATACGCAGTATTTT
CDR3: CASSFSFATDTQYF
size: NA
D: NA
J: TRBJ2-3
V: TRBV7-2

DNA: TGTGCCAGCGACCCATTGCCAGCGGGGGGGATCACAGATACGCAGTATTTT
CDR3: CASDPLPAGGITDTQYF
size: many
D: TRBD2
J: TRBJ2-3
V: TRBV7-3

DNA: TGTGCCAGCAGTTCGGGGGACGGGCACTCTGGAAACACCATATATTTT
CDR3: CASSSGDGHSGNTIYF
size: many
D: NA
J: TRBJ1-3
V: TRBV6-5

DNA: TGTGCCAGCAGCTTGCCTCTAGGGGGTACCACTGAAGCTTTCTTT
CDR3: CASSLPLGGTTEAFF
size: few
D: NA
J: TRBJ1-1
V: TRBV7-2

DNA: TGTGCCAGCACCTCAACACAGGGGGCCCACGAGCAGTACTTC
CDR3: CASTSTQGAHEQYF
size: NA
D: TRBD1
J: TRBJ2-7
V: TRBV5-5

DNA: TGTGCCAGCTCACCCTCGAAAACGCACGGTGAGCAGTTCTTC
CDR3: CASSPSKTHGEQFF
size: few
D: NA
J: TRBJ2-1
V: TRBV18

DNA: TGTGCCATCGGCAGGGAATTACTCACAGATACGCAGTATTTT
CDR3: CAIGRELLTDTQYF
size: few
D: NA
J: TRBJ2-3
V: TRBV10-3

DNA: TGCGCCAGCAGCTTGGCCAGGGCCGAGACAGCAAACAATGAGCAGTTCTTC
CDR3: CASSLARAETANNEQFF
size: NA
D: NA
J: TRBJ2-1
V: TRBV5-1

DNA: TGCAGTGCTAGGGCTAGCGGGGGGGCCGGGGAGCAGTTCTTC
CDR3: CSARASGGAGEQFF
size: NA
D: TRBD2
J: TRBJ2-1
V: TRBV20-1

DNA: TGTGCCAGCAGTCGGGACCATCAGCCCCAGCATTTT
CDR3: CASSRDHQPQHF
size: NA
D: NA
J: TRBJ1-5
V: TRBV7-9

DNA: TGCGCCAGCAGCTGGGGGACTAGAGGGAATGAGCAGTTCTTC
CDR3: CASSWGTRGNEQFF
size: few
D: TRBD2
J: TRBJ2-1
V: TRBV5-1

DNA: TGCGCCAGCAGCTTGGCCTGGACAGGGGAGAAGGGTGGCTACACCTTC
CDR3: CASSLAWTGEKGGYTF
size: many
D: TRBD1
J: TRBJ1-2
V: TRBV5-1

DNA: TGTGCCACCTCCACCCGCCAGAACACTGAAGCTTTCTTT
CDR3: CATSTRQNTEAFF
size: many
D: NA
J: TRBJ1-1
V: TRBV7-9

DNA: TGTGCCAGCAGCCAAGGAAGGCGGGGGGGCTCTCCCACAGATACGCAGTATTTT
CDR3: CASSQGRRGGSPTDTQYF
size: few
D: TRBD2
J: TRBJ2-3
V: TRBV4-2

DNA: TGTGCCAGCAGACGACATACCTCCCAAGAGACCCAGTACTTC
CDR3: CASRRHTSQETQYF
size: few
D: NA
J: TRBJ2-5
V: TRBV6-2/TRBV6-3

DNA: TGTGCCAGCAGCCGGCCAGGGGCCGGCTACACCTTC
CDR3: CASSRPGAGYTF
size: few
D: NA
J: TRBJ1-2
V: TRBV14

DNA: TGTGCCAGCAGCCCCCACCGGGACAGGGGGCGAGATACGCAGTATTTT
CDR3: CASSPHRDRGRDTQYF
size: NA
D: TRBD1
J: TRBJ2-3
V: TRBV7-2

DNA: TGTGCCAGCAGTCCGGGACAGGGTTGGGGCTACACCTTC
CDR3: CASSPGQGWGYTF
size: NA
D: TRBD1
J: TRBJ1-2
V: TRBV12-3/TRBV12-4

DNA: TGTGCCAGCAGCTTGGGTCGAGGGGAGCTGTTTTTT
CDR3: CASSLGRGELFF
size: few
D: NA
J: TRBJ2-2
V: TRBV7-3